This TCR beta chain was profiled in a study of T cells in Graves' hyperthyroidism and ophthalmopathy. Uncontrolled infection, other autoimmune disease, pregnancy or lactation excluded patients. Diagnostic assessment was based on clinical symptoms, serum thyroxine and TRAb, thyroid ultrasound and orbital computed tomography. Fresh peripheral blood, under 13 ml, was the source of the PBMCs. The sample holds many counts of this clonotype. What it binds is unknown. CDR1 is SNHLY and CDR2 is FYNNEI in the germline V gene. Between the trimmed V and J ends, which lost 6 bases and 2 bases, there was a span of 10 bases. CDR3 length: 13 amino acids. RNA transcripts yielded amplified TCR beta CDR3 regions. During a first-round RT-PCR of the TCR CDR3, the HTBI primer set was used. TCRdb independently ran MiXCR on the multiplex PCR reads; one entry per CDR3 protein. The sample consists of roughly 500,000 distinct CDR3 sequences, roughly a quarter of them appearing once.

General observations from the study: Blood samples included most of the expanded thyroid clonotypes exceeding 0.001.

The sequencing sample was made of blood. The sequence was collected from a woman in her 30s with Graves' ophthalmopathy. This sequence joins TRBV2 and TRBJ1-2; tentatively, D is TRBD1 (5 bases). CDR3: CASRLDTNYGYTF. The CDR3 DNA reads as TGTGCCAGCAGGCTGGACACAAACTATGGCTACACCTTC. Using reference TRBV2 and TRBJ1-2 for the parts outside the CDR3, the full variable domain is EPEVTQTPSHQVTQMGQEVILRCVPISNHLYFYWYRQILGQKVEFLVSFYNNEISEKSEIFDDQFSVERPDGSNFTLKIRSTKLEDSAMYFCASRLDTNYGYTFGSGTRLTVV.